This TCR beta chain derives from a study of beta chain features in type 1 diabetes. Purity (above 95%) was reached by all sorted populations. Study outcomes and limitations: The study notes PCR might favor shorter templates equally in patients and controls.

Of the isolated RNA, all was reverse transcribed, and so the sequenced material was expressed TCRB transcripts. TCRdb's copy holds only in-frame clones and misses some; the assay was immunoSEQ multiplex PCR. The data show 150,000 to 200,000 clones, 9% to 10% seen once. Worth noting for this clone: Its antigen is as yet unknown.

This CDR3 spans 13 amino acids. With V trimmed by 5 bases and J by 7 bases, 6 bases remained unmatched. CDR1 SNHLY and CDR2 FYNNEI come from the germline V gene. The clonotype was recovered from a woman in her late teens or twenties in good health. The specimen sequenced was central memory CD4+ T cells from blood. The chain carries TRBV2 and TRBJ1-1, with TRBD1 matching 8 bases. The CDR3 nucleotides read TGTGCCAGCAGTTCCCAGGGGGCAGGTGAAGCTTTCTTT. Translation gives CASSSQGAGEAFF.